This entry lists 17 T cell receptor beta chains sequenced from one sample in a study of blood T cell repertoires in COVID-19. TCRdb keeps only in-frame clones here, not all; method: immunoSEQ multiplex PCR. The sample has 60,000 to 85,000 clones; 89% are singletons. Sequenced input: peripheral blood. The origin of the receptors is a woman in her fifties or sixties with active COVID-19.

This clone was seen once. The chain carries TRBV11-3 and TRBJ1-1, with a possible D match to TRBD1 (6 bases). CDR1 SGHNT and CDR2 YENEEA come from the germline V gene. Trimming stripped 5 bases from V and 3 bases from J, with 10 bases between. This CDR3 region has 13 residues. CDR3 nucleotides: TGTGCCAGCAGCCTAAACAGGGACACTGAAGCTTTCTTT. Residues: CASSLNRDTEAFF.

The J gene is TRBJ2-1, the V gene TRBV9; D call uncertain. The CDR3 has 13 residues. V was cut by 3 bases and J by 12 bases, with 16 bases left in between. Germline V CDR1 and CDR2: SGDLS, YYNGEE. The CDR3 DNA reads TGTGCCAGCAGCGAGACCCCCGGAGTGGGGCAGTTCTTC. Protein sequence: CASSETPGVGQFF. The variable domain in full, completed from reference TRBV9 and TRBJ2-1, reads DSGVTQTPKHLITATGQRVTLRCSPRSGDLSVYWYQQSLDQGLQFLIQYYNGEERAKGNILERFSAQQFPDLHSELNLSSLELGDSALYFCASSETPGVGQFFGPGTRLTVL.

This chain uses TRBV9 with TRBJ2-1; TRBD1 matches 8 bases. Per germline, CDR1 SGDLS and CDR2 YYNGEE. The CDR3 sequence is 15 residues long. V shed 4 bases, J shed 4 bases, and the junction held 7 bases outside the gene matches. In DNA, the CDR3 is TGTGCCAGCAGCCCCCGGGACAGGACTTACAATGAGCAGTTCTTC. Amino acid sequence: CASSPRDRTYNEQFF. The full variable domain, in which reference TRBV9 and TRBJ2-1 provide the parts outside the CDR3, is DSGVTQTPKHLITATGQRVTLRCSPRSGDLSVYWYQQSLDQGLQFLIQYYNGEERAKGNILERFSAQQFPDLHSELNLSSLELGDSALYFCASSPRDRTYNEQFFGPGTRLTVL.

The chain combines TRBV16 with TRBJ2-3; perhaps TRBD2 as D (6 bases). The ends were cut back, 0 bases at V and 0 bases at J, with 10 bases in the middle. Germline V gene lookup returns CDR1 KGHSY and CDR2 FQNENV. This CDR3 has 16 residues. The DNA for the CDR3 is TGTGCCAGCAGCCAATCGACGGACTATAGCACAGATACGCAGTATTTT. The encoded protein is CASSQSTDYSTDTQYF. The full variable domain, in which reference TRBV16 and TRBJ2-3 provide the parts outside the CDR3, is GEEVAQTPKHLVRGEGQKAKLYCAPIKGHSYVFWYQQVLKNEFKFLISFQNENVFDETGMPKERFSAKCLPNSPCSLEIQATKLEDSAVYFCASSQSTDYSTDTQYFGPGTRLTVL.

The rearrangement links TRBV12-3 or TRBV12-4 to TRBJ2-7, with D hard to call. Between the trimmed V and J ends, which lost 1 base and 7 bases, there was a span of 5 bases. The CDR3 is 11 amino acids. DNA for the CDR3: TGTGCCAGCAGTTTAGGTGAGGAGCAGTACTTC. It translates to CASSLGEEQYF.

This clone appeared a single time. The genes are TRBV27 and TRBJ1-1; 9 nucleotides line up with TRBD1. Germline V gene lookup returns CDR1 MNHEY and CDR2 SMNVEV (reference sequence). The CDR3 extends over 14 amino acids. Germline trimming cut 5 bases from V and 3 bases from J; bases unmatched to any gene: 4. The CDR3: CASSRDRVDTEAFF. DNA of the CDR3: TGTGCCAGCAGTAGGGACAGGGTAGACACTGAAGCTTTCTTT.

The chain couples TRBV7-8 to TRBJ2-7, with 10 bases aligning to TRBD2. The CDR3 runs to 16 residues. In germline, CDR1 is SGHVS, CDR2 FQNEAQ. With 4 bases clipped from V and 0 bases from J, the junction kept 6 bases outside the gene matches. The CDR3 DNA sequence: TGTGCCAGCAGCTCCCCCGCTAGCGGGAGCTCCTACGAGCAGTACTTC. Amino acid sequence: CASSSPASGSSYEQYF.

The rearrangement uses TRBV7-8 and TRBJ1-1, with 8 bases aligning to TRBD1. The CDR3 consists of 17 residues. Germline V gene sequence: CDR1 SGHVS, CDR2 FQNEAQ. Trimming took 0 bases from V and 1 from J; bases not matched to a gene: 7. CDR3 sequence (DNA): TGTGCCAGCAGCTTAGCATGGACAGGGCCTTCGAACACTGAAGCTTTCTTT. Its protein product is CASSLAWTGPSNTEAFF.

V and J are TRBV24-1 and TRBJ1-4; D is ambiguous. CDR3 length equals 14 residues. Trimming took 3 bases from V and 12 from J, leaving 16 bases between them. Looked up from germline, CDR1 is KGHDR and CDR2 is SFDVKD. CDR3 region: CATSDAYQGGELFF. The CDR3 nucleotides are TGTGCCACCAGTGATGCGTACCAAGGCGGGGAACTGTTTTTT.

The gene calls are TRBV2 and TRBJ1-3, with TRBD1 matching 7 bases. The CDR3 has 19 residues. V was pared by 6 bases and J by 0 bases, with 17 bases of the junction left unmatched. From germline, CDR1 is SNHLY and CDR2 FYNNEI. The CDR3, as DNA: TGTGCCAGCAGAACCGGACAGGAGTTGTTTTTTGTCTCTGGAAACACCATATATTTT. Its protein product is CASRTGQELFFVSGNTIYF. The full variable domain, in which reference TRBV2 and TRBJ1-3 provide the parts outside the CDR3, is EPEVTQTPSHQVTQMGQEVILRCVPISNHLYFYWYRQILGQKVEFLVSFYNNEISEKSEIFDDQFSVERPDGSNFTLKIRSTKLEDSAMYFCASRTGQELFFVSGNTIYFGEGSWLTVV.

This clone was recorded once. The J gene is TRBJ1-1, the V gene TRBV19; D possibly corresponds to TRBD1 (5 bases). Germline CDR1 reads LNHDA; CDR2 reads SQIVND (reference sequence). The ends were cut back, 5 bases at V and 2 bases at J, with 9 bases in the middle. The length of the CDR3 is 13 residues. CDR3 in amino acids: CASSVGHNTEAFF. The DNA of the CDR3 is TGTGCCAGTAGTGTGGGGCATAACACTGAAGCTTTCTTT.

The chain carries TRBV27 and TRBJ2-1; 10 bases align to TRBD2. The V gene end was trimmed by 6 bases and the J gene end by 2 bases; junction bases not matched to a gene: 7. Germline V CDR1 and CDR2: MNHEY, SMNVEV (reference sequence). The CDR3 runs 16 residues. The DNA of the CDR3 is TGTGCCAGCAGGGAGATAGGGACTAGCGCCTACAATGAGCAGTTCTTC. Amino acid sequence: CASREIGTSAYNEQFF.

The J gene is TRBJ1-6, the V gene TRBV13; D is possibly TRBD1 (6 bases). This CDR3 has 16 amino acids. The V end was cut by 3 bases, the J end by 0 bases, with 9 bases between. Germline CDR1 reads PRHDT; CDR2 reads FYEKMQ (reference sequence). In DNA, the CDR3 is TGTGCCAGCAGCTTGAGGGGGAGCTCCTATAATTCACCCCTCCACTTT. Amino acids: CASSLRGSSYNSPLHF.

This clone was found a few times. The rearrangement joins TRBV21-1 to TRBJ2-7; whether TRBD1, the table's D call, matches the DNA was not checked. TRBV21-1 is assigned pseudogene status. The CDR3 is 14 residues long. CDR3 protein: CASTRDRDQYEQYF. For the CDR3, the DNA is TGTGCCAGCACCCGGGACAGGGATCAATACGAGCAGTACTTC.

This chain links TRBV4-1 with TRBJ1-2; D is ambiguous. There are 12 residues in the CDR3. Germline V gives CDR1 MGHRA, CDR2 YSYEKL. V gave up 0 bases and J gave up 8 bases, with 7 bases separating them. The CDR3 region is CASSQEAGGYTF. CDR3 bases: TGCGCCAGCAGCCAAGAAGCGGGCGGCTACACCTTC.

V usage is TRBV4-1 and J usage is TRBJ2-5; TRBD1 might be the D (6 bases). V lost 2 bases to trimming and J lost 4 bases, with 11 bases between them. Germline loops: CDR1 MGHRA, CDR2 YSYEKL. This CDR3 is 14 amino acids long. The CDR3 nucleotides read TGCGCCAGCAGCCAATTCACAGGGAGAGAGACCCAGTACTTC. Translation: CASSQFTGRETQYF.

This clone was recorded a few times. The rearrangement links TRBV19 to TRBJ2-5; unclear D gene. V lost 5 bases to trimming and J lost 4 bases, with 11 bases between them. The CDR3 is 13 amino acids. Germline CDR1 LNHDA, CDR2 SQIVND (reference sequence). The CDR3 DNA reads TGTGCCAGTAGTTCTAGTCCCCCAGAGACCCAGTACTTC. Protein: CASSSSPPETQYF. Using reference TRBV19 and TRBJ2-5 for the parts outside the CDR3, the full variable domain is DGGITQSPKYLFRKEGQNVTLSCEQNLNHDAMYWYRQDPGQGLRLIYYSQIVNDFQKGDIAEGYSVSREKKESFPLTVTSAQKNPTAFYLCASSSSPPETQYFGPGTRLLVL.